Below, 21 T cell receptor beta chains from the same sample are listed, as sequenced in a study of T cells in women clearing cervical HPV infection. Sequencing was performed with immunoSEQ multiplex PCR; in TCRdb, only in-frame clones are kept and a portion is missing. The sample totals around 30,000 clones. The sequencing sample was made of blood buffy coat. All receptors come from a woman aged 18 to 75 with a cervical HPV16 infection that either progressed to CIN3+ or cleared (not recorded which).

In regard to this clone: The read finishes 3 residues shy of the CDR3 end, and the germline J gene is used to complete it. The chain recombines TRBV19 with TRBJ2-3, with TRBD2 matching over 14 bases. Unmatched junction bases numbered 9, after V lost 5 bases and J lost 5 bases. Germline V gene sequence: CDR1 LNHDA, CDR2 SQIVND (reference sequence). This CDR3 spans 17 amino acids. Partial CDR3 DNA: TGTGCCAGTAGTTCCAGACTAGCGGGGGGGTTTGTAGATACG. Its protein is CASSSRLAGGFVDT. The full CDR3 sequence reads CASSSRLAGGFVDTQYF.

Comment on this clone: The sequenced fragment ends 3 residues before the CDR3 boundary, so the rest is inferred from the germline J gene. Other nucleotide sequences in the sample specify the same CDR3. The V gene is TRBV5-1, the J gene TRBJ2-7, with 7 positions matching TRBD1. With 4 bases clipped from V and 3 bases from J, the junction kept 7 bases outside the gene matches. This CDR3 has 14 amino acids. Germline CDR1 SGHRS, CDR2 YFSETQ. The CDR3 region is CASSPRDSNYEQYF. CDR3 bases read: TGCGCCAGCAGCCCCCGGGACAGTAACTACGAG.

Regarding this clone: The read ends 3 residues shy of where the CDR3 ends; the end is completed using the germline J gene. The chain joins TRBV29-1 to TRBJ1-2; 9 nucleotides match TRBD1. V shed 3 bases and J 4 bases; nucleotides not matched to a gene: 6. The CDR3 consists of 14 residues. Germline values: CDR1 SQVTM, CDR2 ANQGSEA. The CDR3 sequence: CSVDFIQGAYGYTF. CDR3 DNA (partial): TGCAGCGTTGATTTTATACAGGGGGCCTATGGC.

Comment on this clone: At one boundary the junction diverges from the germline segment, which might be a read error. The CDR3 end is not reached by the read, which stops 3 residues before it; the germline J gene fills it in. Other DNA sequences of this sample code for an identical CDR3. The chain recombines TRBV2 with TRBJ1-3; D might be TRBD1 (6 bases). Germline V gene lookup returns CDR1 SNHLY and CDR2 FYNNEI. The CDR3 is 14 amino acids. The sequenced CDR3 bases are TGTGCCAGCAAGGACAGCAGCTCTGGAAACACG. Translation gives CASKDSSSGNT. The CDR3 as a whole reads CASKDSSSGNTIYF.

Concerning this clone: The read is 3 residues too short to cover the CDR3 end, so that end is filled in from the germline J gene. The chain uses TRBV18 and TRBJ2-5, with 8 bases lining up with TRBD2. In germline, CDR1 is KGHSH, CDR2 LQKENI. The CDR3 loop spans 14 amino acids. The junction had 6 bases not matched to a gene; V was cut back by 4 bases and J by 5 bases. CDR3 amino acids: CASSQGLVGETQYF. The part of the CDR3 DNA that was read is TGTGCCAGCTCACAGGGACTAGTTGGGGAGACC.

This CDR3 reads CASGPRDRGGQYF. The part of the CDR3 DNA that was read is TGTGCCAGTGGACCCCGGGACAGGGGTGGT. V is TRBV19 and J is TRBJ2-4, with TRBD1 matching over 10 bases. The observed sequence ends 3 residues before the CDR3 terminus, with the missing tail filled in from the germline J gene. Germline CDR1 and CDR2: LNHDA and SQIVND (reference sequence). CDR3 size: 13 residues.

Remarks on this clone: The missing CDR3 end, 3 residues past where the read stops, is filled in from the germline J gene. The rearrangement joins TRBV5-6 to TRBJ1-1; possibly TRBD1 for D (6 bases). Trimming cost V 4 bases and J 1 base, with 11 bases left between them. This CDR3 is 14 amino acids long. Looked up from germline, CDR1 is SGHDT and CDR2 is YYEEEE. The DNA read from the CDR3 is TGTGCCAGCAGCCGACAACAGGGGAACACTGAA. Its translation: CASSRQQGNTE. The full CDR3 is CASSRQQGNTEAFF.

By frequency, this clone is medium-sized. The missing CDR3 end, 3 residues past where the read stops, is filled in from the germline J gene. The genes are TRBV6-2 or TRBV6-3 and TRBJ2-2; 8 nucleotides line up with TRBD2. Germline lookup yields CDR1 MNHEY and CDR2 SVGEGT. The CDR3 is 14 residues long. Trimming removed 7 bases from V and 5 bases from J; junction bases left unmatched: 6. This CDR3 is CASTAGGLTGELFF. CDR3 DNA (partial): TGTGCCAGCACGGCGGGGGGACTAACCGGGGAG.

Remarks on this clone: The CDR3 extends 3 residues past the end of the read, so its final part is completed from the germline J gene. The genes are TRBV30 and TRBJ2-2; D possibly corresponds to TRBD1 (5 bases). CDR1 and CDR2 (germline): GTSNPN, SVGIG (reference sequence). CDR3 length: 14 residues. The CDR3 DNA, read in part, is TGTGCCTGGAGTGTTAACACTGGGGCCAACGTG. This encodes CAWSVNTGANV. The entire CDR3 is CAWSVNTGANVLFF.

On this clone: The CDR3 end falls 3 residues outside the read, so it is completed with the germline J gene. The chain couples TRBV12-3 or TRBV12-4 to TRBJ2-4, with D possibly being TRBD2 (7 bases). The CDR3 length is 15 residues. Deletions cut 3 bases from V and 1 base from J, with 10 bases between. CDR3 sequence reads: CASSLGGLAKNIQYF. The covered CDR3 bases are TGTGCCAGCAGTTTGGGGGGGCTGGCCAAAAACATT.

As regards this clone: The read ends 3 residues before the CDR3 terminus; that terminus is restored from the germline J gene. The V call is TRBV2, the J call TRBJ1-4; possible D gene TRBD1, 5 bases. This CDR3 has 17 residues. Germline CDR1 SNHLY, CDR2 FYNNEI. CDR3 in amino acids: CASSEAFANSGANVLFF. The covered CDR3 bases are TGTGCCAGCAGTGAAGCTTTCGCGAACTCTGGGGCCAACGTA.

As to this clone: The read gets to within 3 residues of the CDR3 end, and the germline J gene fills in the rest. This chain connects TRBV30 to TRBJ2-7, with 7 bases lining up with TRBD2. Trimming at V came to 4 bases and at J to 2 bases, leaving 11 bases not matched to a gene. CDR1 and CDR2 from the germline V gene are GTSNPN and SVGIG (reference sequence). The CDR3 consists of 15 residues. The CDR3 reads CAWIQAAGLPYEQYF. The CDR3 bases that were read are TGTGCCTGGATCCAGGCAGCGGGGTTACCCTACGAG.

To note about this clone: The CDR3 extends 3 residues past the end of the read, so its final part is completed from the germline J gene. V gene TRBV7-2 combines with J gene TRBJ1-6, with D hard to call. Trimming cost V 1 base and J 7 bases, with 8 bases left between them. This CDR3 contains 14 residues. The germline gives CDR1 SGHTA, CDR2 FQGNSA. The chain's CDR3 is CASSLGTGNSPLHF. The part of the CDR3 DNA that was read is TGTGCCAGCAGCTTAGGGACGGGGAATTCACCC.

Comment on this clone: The read falls 3 residues short of the CDR3 end, and the missing part is taken from the germline J gene. V is TRBV11-3 and J is TRBJ2-3; no firm D call. CDR1 and CDR2 (germline): SGHNT, YENEEA. Deletions cut 2 bases from V and 7 bases from J, with 7 bases between. The CDR3 is 12 amino acids. The CDR3 here is CASSLRWYTQYF. Partial CDR3 DNA: TGTGCCAGCAGCTTAAGGTGGTATACG. The whole variable domain, filled in from reference TRBV11-3 and TRBJ2-3, reads EAGVVQSPRYKIIEKKQPVAFWCNPISGHNTLYWYLQNLGQGPELLIRYENEEAVDDSQLPKDRFSAERLKGVDSTLKIQPAELGDSAVYLCASSLRWYTQYFGPGTRLTVL.

As regards this clone: Read sequence stops 3 residues before the CDR3 end, and the germline J gene provides the missing end. The genes are TRBV6-1 and TRBJ1-2; tentative D call: TRBD1 (6 bases). The V gene's germline CDR1 is MNHNS and CDR2 SASEGT. The CDR3 is 14 residues long. The CDR3 is CASSDWGGAKGYTF. The covered CDR3 bases are TGTGCCAGCAGTGACTGGGGGGGGGCTAAGGGC.

With regard to this clone: The CDR3 end falls 3 residues outside the read, so it is completed with the germline J gene. V is TRBV7-8 and J is TRBJ2-1; 12 bases agree with TRBD2. V lost 4 bases, J lost 2 bases, and 6 bases stayed unmatched. Germline V lookup: CDR1 SGHVS, CDR2 FQNEAQ. The CDR3 length is 17 residues. The CDR3 loop is CASSSGLAGGPYNEQFF. The sequenced part of the CDR3 DNA is TGTGCCAGCAGCTCCGGGCTAGCGGGGGGGCCCTACAATGAG.

On this clone: The sequenced fragment ends 3 residues before the CDR3 boundary, so the rest is inferred from the germline J gene. The chain carries TRBV10-3 and TRBJ2-2; D might be TRBD1 (5 bases). Between the trimmed V and J ends, which lost 3 bases and 0 bases, there was a span of 11 bases. Germline lookup yields CDR1 ENHRY and CDR2 SYGVKD. This CDR3 spans 16 amino acids. The CDR3 loop is CAISEDRVTNTGELFF. CDR3 bases read: TGTGCCATCAGTGAAGACAGAGTGACGAACACCGGGGAG.

As concerns this clone: Read coverage stops 3 residues before the CDR3 terminus; the germline J gene supplies the remainder. The V and J genes are TRBV5-1 and TRBJ1-4, with a tentative D call TRBD1 (6 bases). The germline CDR1 and CDR2 sequences are SGHRS and YFSETQ. V dropped 2 bases and J dropped 0 bases, with 17 bases sitting between them. The CDR3 spans 18 residues. CDR3 region: CASSFKSRGAATNEKLFF. The DNA read from the CDR3 is TGCGCCAGCAGCTTCAAAAGTCGGGGGGCAGCAACTAATGAAAAA. Full variable domain (remainder filled in from reference TRBV5-1 and TRBJ1-4): KAGVTQTPRYLIKTRGQQVTLSCSPISGHRSVSWYQQTPGQGLQFLFEYFSETQRNKGNFPGRFSGRQFSNSRSEMNVSTLELGDSALYLCASSFKSRGAATNEKLFFGSGTQLSVL.

A word on this clone: With the read ending 3 residues before the CDR3 end, the germline J gene is used to fill in that end. The chain uses TRBV20-1 and TRBJ2-5; TRBD2 matches at 12 bases. The CDR3 consists of 16 residues. V shed 4 bases, J shed 5 bases, and the junction held 11 bases outside the gene matches. In germline, CDR1 is DFQATT, CDR2 SNEGSKA (reference sequence). The CDR3 bases that were read are TGCAGTGCTATTAAAACTAGCGGGGGGCCGGGGGAGACC. Translating it yields CSAIKTSGGPGET. The entire CDR3 sequence reads CSAIKTSGGPGETQYF.

Concerning this clone: The read terminates 3 residues before the CDR3 end, so the remaining end is supplied by the germline J gene. The V and J genes are TRBV20-1 and TRBJ2-7, with D possibly TRBD2 on 5 matching bases. V was pared by 3 bases and J by 6 bases, with 18 bases between. Germline V gene sequence: CDR1 DFQATT, CDR2 SNEGSKA (reference sequence). This CDR3 has 14 amino acids. The sequenced part of the CDR3 DNA is TGCAGTGCTAGGCCCTCTGGGTTCCGGGGCGAG. This sequence encodes CSARPSGFRGE. The full CDR3 protein reads CSARPSGFRGEQYF.

The CDR3 loop is CSARRGRQGGRDYTF. The DNA read from the CDR3 is TGCAGTGCTAGAAGGGGGAGGCAGGGTGGTCGCGAC. This sequence joins TRBV20-1 and TRBJ1-2; maybe TRBD1 (6 bases). The missing CDR3 end, 3 residues past where the read stops, is filled in from the germline J gene. This CDR3 contains 15 residues. CDR1 and CDR2 (germline): DFQATT, SNEGSKA (reference sequence).